The 21 T cell receptor beta chains below all came from one sample that was sequenced in a study of OX40 agonist ivuxolimab in advanced cancers. The table came from immunoSEQ multiplex PCR; TCRdb's copy has only in-frame clones and leaves some out. Among 40,000 to 50,000 clones listed, around nine tenths were seen once. The material was CD4+ or CD8+ T cells sorted from blood, obtained in a trial of the OX40 agonist ivuxolimab. The receptors stem from an adult with an advanced solid tumor such as melanoma, head and neck, liver or kidney cancer.

The rearrangement uses TRBV2 and TRBJ2-2; D not certain. The CDR3 is made up of 13 amino acids. Germline V CDR1 and CDR2: SNHLY, FYNNEI. V was trimmed by 6 bases and J by 5 bases, leaving 10 bases between them. DNA for the CDR3: TGTGCCAGCAGCCCAACAGTGACCGGGGAGCTGTTTTTT. Its protein is CASSPTVTGELFF.

This clone came up once. The rearrangement joins TRBV7-9 to TRBJ2-5, with TRBD1 identical over 7 bases. This CDR3 contains 14 residues. Germline V gene sequence: CDR1 SEHNR, CDR2 FQNEAQ (reference sequence). V was pared by 5 bases and J by 3 bases, with 6 bases of the junction left unmatched. DNA for the CDR3: TGTGCCAGCAGCCAGACCGGGACAGAAGAGACCCAGTACTTC. The encoded protein is CASSQTGTEETQYF.

The chain employs TRBV6-5 and TRBJ2-1; TRBD1 is a possible D gene (6 bases). CDR3 length equals 14 residues. The germline gives CDR1 MNHEY, CDR2 SVGAGI. V lost 3 bases to trimming and J lost 8 bases, with 14 bases between them. This CDR3 is CASSYYRQVDEQFF. The CDR3 bases are TGTGCCAGCAGTTATTACCGACAGGTCGATGAGCAGTTCTTC.

The chain is built from TRBV28 and TRBJ1-2; 7 bases line up with TRBD1. Looked up from germline, CDR1 is MDHEN and CDR2 is SYDVKM. V trimming: 5 bases; J trimming: 3 bases; junction bases outside the gene matches: 9. CDR3 length: 15 amino acids. CDR3 amino acids: CASSPPGTAYYGYTF. For the CDR3, the DNA is TGTGCCAGCAGTCCCCCTGGGACAGCTTACTATGGCTACACCTTC.

The V and J genes are TRBV9 and TRBJ2-7; TRBD1 matches at 7 bases. V was clipped by 4 bases and J by 3 bases; unmatched bases: 4. The CDR3 runs to 13 residues. Germline-derived CDR1 and CDR2 are SGDLS and YYNGEE. The CDR3 bases are TGTGCCAGCAGCCCAAGGGACAGCTACGAGCAGTACTTC. The encoded protein is CASSPRDSYEQYF.

This chain uses TRBV30 with TRBJ2-5; 9 nucleotides match TRBD2. Gene TRBJ2-7 matches the end of the DNA better, so the J call may be wrong. Germline V gene sequence: CDR1 GTSNPN, CDR2 SVGIG (reference sequence). CDR3 size: 15 residues. CDR3 sequence: CAWRRPSGDNYEQYF. CDR3 in DNA: TGTGCCTGGAGAAGGCCTAGCGGGGACAACTACGAGCAGTACTTC.

The V gene is TRBV27, the J gene TRBJ2-2; D gene ambiguous. This CDR3 is built from 14 residues. With 5 bases removed from V and 3 bases from J, the gap between germline ends came to 10 bases. The germline CDR1 and CDR2 sequences are MNHEY and SMNVEV (reference sequence). The CDR3 DNA is TGTGCCAGCAGTACCGCGGTGGACACCGGGGAGCTGTTTTTT. It codes for CASSTAVDTGELFF.

The genes are TRBV6-5 and TRBJ2-7; 7 positions match TRBD2. CDR1 and CDR2 (germline): MNHEY, SVGAGI. J was trimmed by 8 bases and V by 6 bases; bases with no gene match: 10. This CDR3 is 13 amino acids long. CDR3 coding DNA: TGTGCCAGCAGGGGAGGGTCGGATGACCAGCAGTACTTC. Its translation: CASRGGSDDQQYF.

This chain links TRBV19 with TRBJ2-7; 8 bases line up with TRBD1. The CDR3 extends over 15 amino acids. The junction had 4 bases not matched to a gene; V was cut back by 1 base and J by 2 bases. The germline CDR1 and CDR2 sequences are LNHDA and SQIVND (reference sequence). The CDR3 loop reads CASSIARQGTYEQYF. The CDR3 DNA is TGTGCCAGTAGTATAGCTCGACAGGGGACCTACGAGCAGTACTTC.

The chain uses TRBV27 and TRBJ2-7, with 8 bases matching TRBD2. Per the germline V gene, CDR1 is MNHEY and CDR2 is SMNVEV (reference sequence). The trim removed 2 bases at V and 7 bases at J, leaving 7 bases unmatched. The CDR3 length is 14 residues. CDR3 nucleotide sequence: TGTGCCAGCAGTTTAGGCGGGACTAGACGGGAGCAGTACTTC. Translation gives CASSLGGTRREQYF.

The rearrangement uses TRBV19 and TRBJ2-5, with D uncertain. The J call may be incorrect, as the DNA end agrees better with TRBJ2-7. CDR1 and CDR2 from the germline V gene are LNHDA and SQIVND (reference sequence). The CDR3 covers 11 residues. CDR3 residues: CASSTGYEQYF. The CDR3 bases are TGTGCCAGTAGTACCGGCTACGAGCAGTACTTC.

The chain is built from TRBV19 and TRBJ2-3, with D tentatively TRBD1 or TRBD2 (5 bases each). In germline, CDR1 is LNHDA, CDR2 SQIVND (reference sequence). Trimming left V 3 bases short and J 4 bases short, with 8 bases between. CDR3 length: 13 residues. The CDR3 nucleotides read TGTGCCAGTAGTATCTGGGACGCAGATACGCAGTATTTT. It codes for CASSIWDADTQYF.

This rearrangement joins TRBV27 to TRBJ1-3; D might be TRBD1 (5 bases). This CDR3 contains 15 residues. V was pared by 0 bases and J by 3 bases, with 9 bases between. Germline-derived CDR1 and CDR2 are MNHEY and SMNVEV (reference sequence). CDR3 DNA sequence: TGTGCCAGCAGTTTATCTGGGGGTGATGGAAACACCATATATTTT. The encoded protein is CASSLSGGDGNTIYF.

The J gene is TRBJ2-2, the V gene TRBV7-9; the D is unclear. Looked up from germline, CDR1 is SEHNR and CDR2 is FQNEAQ (reference sequence). Trimming took off 5 bases at V and 5 bases at J, with 9 bases between the two ends. This CDR3 comprises 13 residues. CDR3 protein: CASSHPGTGELFF. Here the CDR3 DNA reads TGTGCCAGCAGCCACCCAGGAACCGGGGAGCTGTTTTTT.

This rearrangement joins TRBV2 to TRBJ2-1; unclear D gene. Between the trimmed V and J ends, which lost 3 bases and 5 bases, there was a span of 8 bases. The length of the CDR3 is 13 residues. Germline V lookup: CDR1 SNHLY, CDR2 FYNNEI. CDR3 residues: CASSDANHNEQFF. The CDR3, as DNA: TGTGCCAGCAGTGACGCCAACCACAATGAGCAGTTCTTC.

The chain employs TRBV9 and TRBJ2-3; 9 bases align to TRBD1. The CDR3 runs to 14 residues. J was trimmed by 3 bases and V by 4 bases; bases with no gene match: 3. Germline CDR1 is SGDLS and CDR2 is YYNGEE. The CDR3 DNA follows: TGTGCCAGCAGCCCCGGACAGGGGACAGATACGCAGTATTTT. Encoded protein: CASSPGQGTDTQYF. The whole variable domain, remainder taken from reference TRBV9 and TRBJ2-3, is DSGVTQTPKHLITATGQRVTLRCSPRSGDLSVYWYQQSLDQGLQFLIQYYNGEERAKGNILERFSAQQFPDLHSELNLSSLELGDSALYFCASSPGQGTDTQYFGPGTRLTVL.

This clone showed up just once. This chain uses TRBV7-6 with TRBJ2-2, with a tentative D call TRBD1 (5 bases). Germline values: CDR1 SGHVS, CDR2 FNYEAQ. V lost 1 base and J lost 2, with 11 bases in between. The CDR3 runs 16 residues. The CDR3 bases are TGTGCCAGCAGCTTAGTATACAGGCTAAACACCGGGGAGCTGTTTTTT. Translation gives CASSLVYRLNTGELFF.

CDR3 residues: CASSQHLASYNEQFF. The CDR3 nucleotides are TGCGCCAGCAGCCAACACTTAGCTTCCTACAATGAGCAGTTCTTC. The chain has TRBV4-3 and TRBJ2-1, with D hard to call. The CDR3 is 15 amino acids. The V gene's germline CDR1 is LGHNA and CDR2 YSLEER. V lost 2 bases to trimming and J lost 1 base, with 9 bases between them.

The chain employs TRBV7-9 and TRBJ2-5, with unresolved D. V lost 1 base and J lost 4, with 7 bases in between. The germline V gene encodes CDR1 SEHNR and CDR2 FQNEAQ (reference sequence). The CDR3 runs to 13 residues. Here the CDR3 DNA reads TGTGCCAGCAGCTTAGTGGGTGGAGAGACCCAGTACTTC. It is translated as CASSLVGGETQYF. Variable domain in full (rest from reference TRBV7-9 and TRBJ2-5): DTGVSQNPRHKITKRGQNVTFRCDPISEHNRLYWYRQTLGQGPEFLTYFQNEAQLEKSRLLSDRFSAERPKGSFSTLEIQRTEQGDSAMYLCASSLVGGETQYFGPGTRLLVL.

This clone was observed a few times. This chain connects TRBV2 to TRBJ2-7, with a tentative D call TRBD1 (6 bases). From germline, CDR1 is SNHLY and CDR2 FYNNEI. CDR3 size: 12 residues. V was cut by 8 bases and J by 3 bases, with 11 bases left in between. The CDR3 sequence: CASRDTLYEQYF. CDR3 coding DNA: TGTGCCAGCCGGGACACACTCTACGAGCAGTACTTC.

The gene calls are TRBV15 and TRBJ1-2, with TRBD1 matching over 9 bases. The CDR3 loop spans 15 amino acids. V was pared by 4 bases and J by 8 bases, with 11 bases of the junction left unmatched. Per the germline V gene, CDR1 is LNHNV and CDR2 is YYDKDF (reference sequence). The CDR3 DNA follows: TGTGCCACCAGCATCCCGGGACAGGGCGTCAAAGGCTACACCTTC. It encodes CATSIPGQGVKGYTF.